This T cell receptor (beta chain) is from a study of CD8 T cells in ankylosing spondylitis. Findings and caveats of the study: From matched ankylosing spondylitis synovial fluid, disease-linked clones were reportedly recovered at significantly enriched levels. Relatively rare in peripheral blood, disease-linked clones were also CD8+. Several of the motif variants were reported before in synovial fluid and blood from reactive arthritis.

Libraries for TCR beta were made by quantitative 5'-RACE with molecular barcodes. MiXCR, applied by TCRdb to the 5' RACE reads, yields one record per CDR3 protein. Of about 150,000 distinct CDR3 sequences listed, about 32% are singletons. The CDR3 consists of 14 residues. Germline V gives CDR1 LNHNV, CDR2 YYDKDF (reference sequence). Trimming left V 1 base short and J 3 bases short, with 9 bases between. This clonotype was observed once. What it binds is not known. Source material: synovial fluid, either unsorted or a sorted T cell fraction (not recorded which). The TCR sequence derives from a male donor with ankylosing spondylitis. V gene TRBV15 combines with J gene TRBJ1-2; the D gene is possibly TRBD1 (6 bases). CDR3 protein: CATSRARTDYGYTF. CDR3 nucleotide sequence: TGTGCCACCAGCAGAGCCCGGACAGACTATGGCTACACCTTC.